These T cell receptor beta chains were read from a single sample in a study of vaccination and CD4 T cells after COVID-19. What these receptors recognize is not known. TCRdb redid the calling of the PCR reads with MiXCR, one entry per CDR3 protein. Of 7,500 to 8,500 distinct CDR3 sequences listed, 20% to 25% are singletons. Sequencing used CD4+ T cells from blood, cultured in vitro, obtained after SARS-CoV-2 vaccination. Receptors originate from a human donor who had recovered from COVID-19. CDR3s include the opening cysteine and the closing phenylalanine or tryptophan. The order of the fields is clone size, V gene, J gene, D gene, CDR3 DNA, CDR3 protein. D genes are given only for firm matches. The size entry is marked missing in some rows and otherwise reads once, few, many or a size class.

size: .
V: TRBV7-2
J: TRBJ2-4
D: .
DNA: TGTGCCAGCAGCTCGACCGAGTCCAAGGGAAACATTCAGTACTTC
CDR3: CASSSTESKGNIQYF

size: .
V: TRBV2
J: TRBJ1-6
D: .
DNA: TGTGCCAGCAGCGTAGCCCAAGGGATCACCCTCCACTTT
CDR3: CASSVAQGITLHF

size: .
V: TRBV2
J: TRBJ1-5
D: .
DNA: TGTGCCAGCAGTGAGCATATGGGGATCCAGCCCCAGCATTTT
CDR3: CASSEHMGIQPQHF

size: .
V: TRBV6-2/TRBV6-3
J: TRBJ1-5
D: .
DNA: TGTGCCAGCAGTTACTGGGGGTTCGGCAATCAGCCCCAGCATTTT
CDR3: CASSYWGFGNQPQHF

size: .
V: TRBV9
J: TRBJ1-6
D: .
DNA: TGTGCCAGCAGCTCAAGACCAATCGATAATTCACCCCTCCACTTT
CDR3: CASSSRPIDNSPLHF

size: .
V: TRBV20-1
J: TRBJ2-1
D: TRBD1
DNA: TGCAGTGCTTCCCGGCCCCAGGGGGCCGGCAATGAGCAGTTCTTC
CDR3: CSASRPQGAGNEQFF

size: few
V: TRBV20-1
J: TRBJ1-6
D: TRBD1
DNA: TGCAGTGCTAGGCTACAGGGGAGGTCCTATAATTCACCCCTCCACTTT
CDR3: CSARLQGRSYNSPLHF

size: many
V: TRBV7-3
J: TRBJ2-1
D: TRBD1
DNA: TGTGCCAGCAGCTTGACGGGACAGAACAATGAGCAGTTCTTC
CDR3: CASSLTGQNNEQFF

size: .
V: TRBV15
J: TRBJ2-1
D: TRBD2
DNA: TGTGCCGCCAGCTTGAATCCGGGACTAGCGGGAGGTGAGCAGTTCTTC
CDR3: CAASLNPGLAGGEQFF

size: few
V: TRBV5-1
J: TRBJ2-3
D: TRBD1
DNA: TGCGCCAGCAGCTCCGGACAGGGTAAAGATACGCAGTATTTT
CDR3: CASSSGQGKDTQYF

size: few
V: TRBV28
J: TRBJ1-5
D: .
DNA: TGTGCCAGCAGTTTAGGTTTCAGGGTAGATCAGCCCCAGCATTTT
CDR3: CASSLGFRVDQPQHF

size: medium-sized
V: TRBV11-2
J: TRBJ2-7
D: .
DNA: TGTGCCAGCAGCGGGCCTGGGCGGGGGCTGGACGAGCAGTACTTC
CDR3: CASSGPGRGLDEQYF

size: few
V: TRBV6-1
J: TRBJ1-1
D: .
DNA: TGTGCCAGCAGTGAATATGCAGGGTCAGATAGGACTGAAGCTTTCTTT
CDR3: CASSEYAGSDRTEAFF

size: once
V: TRBV11-2
J: TRBJ2-7
D: .
DNA: TGTGCCAGCAGCTTACTCTACGAGCAGTACTTC
CDR3: CASSLLYEQYF

size: medium-sized
V: TRBV29-1
J: TRBJ2-1
D: TRBD2
DNA: TGCAGCGTTGGTGTAGCGGGGGGTTGGCACAATGAGCAGTTCTTC
CDR3: CSVGVAGGWHNEQFF

size: many
V: TRBV28
J: TRBJ2-5
D: .
DNA: TGTGCCAGCAGTTCAAACGGGGAGACCCAGTACTTC
CDR3: CASSSNGETQYF

size: few
V: TRBV11-3
J: TRBJ2-4
D: .
DNA: TGTGCCAGCAGCTCTAGTAGCGGAGAAGGGAACATTCAGTACTTC
CDR3: CASSSSSGEGNIQYF

size: few
V: TRBV20-1
J: TRBJ2-7
D: TRBD2
DNA: TGCAGTGCTCCATTAATCCCCGGAGCGGGAGGGAGGGAGCAGTACTTC
CDR3: CSAPLIPGAGGREQYF

size: few
V: TRBV28
J: TRBJ1-5
D: TRBD1
DNA: TGTGCCCTAAAAGGGGGCAACGGTCAGCCCCAGCATTTT
CDR3: CALKGGNGQPQHF

size: .
V: TRBV18
J: TRBJ2-7
D: .
DNA: TGTGCCAGCTCACTGACGACGCGGAGAGGCGAGCAGTACTTC
CDR3: CASSLTTRRGEQYF

size: many
V: TRBV6-1
J: TRBJ2-7
D: .
DNA: TGTGCCAGCACCAGAGGACTGACAGTCCAGGGGACCTACGAGCAGTACTTC
CDR3: CASTRGLTVQGTYEQYF

size: few
V: TRBV10-2
J: TRBJ2-2
D: .
DNA: TGCGCCAGCAGGGGCCAGGGCACCGGGGAGCTGTTTTTT
CDR3: CASRGQGTGELFF

size: medium-sized
V: TRBV2
J: TRBJ2-7
D: TRBD1
DNA: TGTGCCAGCAGACAGGGGGACGCCTACGAGCAGTACTTC
CDR3: CASRQGDAYEQYF

size: .
V: TRBV6-2/TRBV6-3
J: TRBJ1-1
D: .
DNA: TGTGCCAGCAGTTACTCGAGGGTTTTGAACACTGAAGCTTTCTTT
CDR3: CASSYSRVLNTEAFF

size: .
V: TRBV24-1
J: TRBJ2-1
D: TRBD2
DNA: TGTGCCACCAGTGATCGGACTAGCGGGAGCTACAATGAGCAGTTCTTC
CDR3: CATSDRTSGSYNEQFF

size: .
V: TRBV27
J: TRBJ1-2
D: TRBD1
DNA: TGTGCCAGCAGTTCACCGGGACAGGGTGACTATGGCTACACCTTC
CDR3: CASSSPGQGDYGYTF

size: many
V: TRBV7-9
J: TRBJ1-2
D: .
DNA: TGTGCCAGCAGCAGCCCAAGCTACAGGGCAGAGGATGGCTACACCTTC
CDR3: CASSSPSYRAEDGYTF

size: .
V: TRBV20-1
J: TRBJ2-7
D: .
DNA: TGCAGTGCTAGAGACGTAACCAAGCAGGGGTTCTCCTACGAGCAGTACTTC
CDR3: CSARDVTKQGFSYEQYF

size: few
V: TRBV20-1
J: TRBJ1-1
D: TRBD1
DNA: TGCAGTGCTAGAGACCCCGGGACAGGGGTGGGGAACACTGAAGCTTTCTTT
CDR3: CSARDPGTGVGNTEAFF

size: few
V: TRBV27
J: TRBJ1-5
D: .
DNA: TGTGCCAGCAGTCTCAACCTCCCTGGTCAGGGTAAAAATCAGCCCCAGCATTTT
CDR3: CASSLNLPGQGKNQPQHF

size: .
V: TRBV5-6
J: TRBJ2-1
D: .
DNA: TGTGCCAGCAGCTTGGAACAGAGCTCCTACAATGAGCAGTTCTTC
CDR3: CASSLEQSSYNEQFF

size: .
V: TRBV6-2/TRBV6-3
J: TRBJ2-1
D: .
DNA: TGTGCCAGCAGTTACTCGTTGGCTCGACCGACGGCCGCGTGCTTCTTC
CDR3: CASSYSLARPTAACFF

size: many
V: TRBV20-1
J: TRBJ2-7
D: .
DNA: TGCAGTGCCAAAGGACGGCTGCGTGGGCAGTACTTC
CDR3: CSAKGRLRGQYF

size: large
V: TRBV20-1
J: TRBJ1-5
D: .
DNA: TGCAGTGCTGGGGGGGGCGCTTATAGCAATCAGCCCCAGCATTTT
CDR3: CSAGGGAYSNQPQHF

size: many
V: TRBV7-8
J: TRBJ1-5
D: .
DNA: TGTGCCAGCAGCTACGGGGGCAGGGGCGAGGTGGGCCAGCCCCAGCATTTT
CDR3: CASSYGGRGEVGQPQHF

size: .
V: TRBV20-1
J: TRBJ2-1
D: TRBD1
DNA: TGCAGTGCCGAGACAGGGTTGACCTACAATGAGCAGTTCTTC
CDR3: CSAETGLTYNEQFF

size: few
V: TRBV10-3
J: TRBJ2-7
D: .
DNA: TGTGCCATCAGGCTCACAGGGAATATCGACGAGCAGTACTTC
CDR3: CAIRLTGNIDEQYF

size: medium-sized
V: TRBV6-1
J: TRBJ1-2
D: .
DNA: TGTGCCAGCAGTGAAAGGGGTGGGAGCGGCTACACCTTC
CDR3: CASSERGGSGYTF